Listed below are T cell receptor beta chains from one sample, sequenced in a study of blood T cells in healthy people across ages. TCRdb re-called the 5' RACE reads with MiXCR, one entry per CDR3 protein. This sample has 1.5 million to 2 million distinct CDR3 sequences, with just under 50% found just once. Sequencing was carried out using blood. These receptors all stem from a woman between 40 and 50 years old in good health. The CDR3 runs from the conserved cysteine through the conserved F or W. The order of the fields is J gene, V gene, D gene, clone size, CDR3 protein, CDR3 DNA. A D gene is named only where the DNA matches it firmly. Only some rows state a clone size, as once, few, many or a class for expanded clones.

TRBJ2-1 | TRBV27 | TRBD2 | . | CASSSPRGGAKYEQFF | TGTGCCAGCAGTTCCCCACGCGGGGGGGCTAAGTATGAGCAGTTCTTC
TRBJ1-1 | TRBV7-6 | TRBD1 | . | CASSLTGNEAFF | TGTGCCAGCAGCTTGACAGGGAACGAAGCTTTCTTT
TRBJ2-3 | TRBV7-2 | . | . | CASTLNLQGSSTDTQYF | TGTGCCAGCACCCTGAACTTACAGGGTTCTAGCACAGATACGCAGTATTTT
TRBJ1-1 | TRBV7-6 | . | once | CASSLEETNTEAFF | TGTGCCAGCAGCTTAGAGGAAACAAACACTGAAGCTTTCTTT
TRBJ1-1 | TRBV5-1 | . | few | CASSLDGGRTEAFF | TGCGCCAGCAGTTTGGACGGGGGAAGGACTGAAGCTTTCTTT
TRBJ2-7 | TRBV20-1 | . | . | CSATKDGEQYF | TGCAGTGCTACTAAAGACGGCGAGCAGTACTTC
TRBJ2-5 | TRBV5-1 | . | . | CASSSRFDSIGTQYF | TGCGCCAGCAGCTCGCGATTCGATTCTATAGGGACCCAGTACTTC
TRBJ2-1 | TRBV20-1 | TRBD1 | . | CSANTYRGRNEQFF | TGCAGTGCCAACACGTACAGGGGGCGGAATGAGCAGTTCTTC
TRBJ2-2 | TRBV9 | . | . | CASSVVLGAGELFF | TGTGCCAGCAGCGTAGTCCTAGGGGCCGGGGAGCTGTTTTTT
TRBJ2-4 | TRBV7-9 | . | . | CASSLGQSGNIQYF | TGTGCCAGCAGCTTAGGACAGTCCGGGAACATTCAGTACTTC
TRBJ1-2 | TRBV6-2/TRBV6-3 | TRBD1 | . | CASSSTGTGGSGYTF | TGTGCCAGCAGTTCCACCGGGACAGGGGGCTCTGGCTACACCTTC
TRBJ2-3 | TRBV15 | . | few | CATSRDRVWASTDTQYF | TGTGCCACCAGCAGAGATCGGGTATGGGCTAGCACAGATACGCAGTATTTT
TRBJ2-5 | TRBV2 | TRBD1 | many | CASSDRGLETQYF | TGTGCCAGCAGTGACAGGGGGCTGGAGACCCAGTACTTC
TRBJ2-3 | TRBV19 | . | . | CASSIPTGLTDTQYF | TGTGCCAGTAGTATACCGACAGGCCTCACAGATACGCAGTATTTT
TRBJ1-2 | TRBV7-2 | . | . | CATEGGYGYTF | TGTGCCACGGAAGGTGGCTATGGCTACACCTTC
TRBJ2-1 | TRBV9 | TRBD1 | . | CASSVTAGGPPNNEQFF | TGTGCCAGCAGCGTAACAGCAGGGGGACCGCCAAACAATGAGCAGTTCTTC
TRBJ1-2 | TRBV7-9 | . | . | CASSLRRGGQEGYTF | TGTGCCAGCAGCTTGAGGCGTGGGGGGCAGGAAGGCTACACCTTC
TRBJ2-7 | TRBV2 | TRBD2 | . | CASSDVGLTSYEQYF | TGTGCCAGCAGTGATGTGGGACTAACATCCTACGAGCAGTACTTC
TRBJ2-3 | TRBV5-1 | . | . | CASSLALPSADTQYF | TGCGCCAGCAGCTTGGCACTACCCTCCGCAGATACGCAGTATTTT
TRBJ2-1 | TRBV28 | TRBD2 | . | CASTPSGNPTTYNEQFF | TGTGCCAGCACCCCTAGCGGTAACCCGACCACCTACAATGAGCAGTTCTTC
TRBJ1-2 | TRBV7-9 | . | . | CASSAGPRLNYGYTF | TGTGCCAGCAGCGCAGGACCGAGACTAAACTATGGCTACACCTTC
TRBJ2-1 | TRBV29-1 | . | . | CSVVVAGKYNEQFF | TGCAGCGTTGTCGTGGCGGGGAAATACAATGAGCAGTTCTTC
TRBJ2-5 | TRBV20-1 | TRBD2 | . | CSPGTSQTQYF | TGCAGTCCCGGGACTAGCCAGACCCAGTACTTC